This T cell receptor (beta chain) comes out of a study of shared clonotypes between healthy human individuals. General study points: Non-shared clonotypes displayed generation probabilities falling below those of clonotypes present in all four donors.

The germline V gene has CDR1 SGDLS and CDR2 YYNGEE. Trimming removed 3 bases at V and 6 bases at J, with 19 bases between. The CDR3 sequence is 15 residues long. The authors ran the assay at deep level. It was across several immunoSEQ plates that each subset's genomic DNA was evenly split. Assay: immunoSEQ multiplex PCR; the TCRdb copy retains only in-frame clones and omits some. The sample lists about 1.9 million clones; around 95% were seen once. Naive CD8 populations comprised CD45RO-negative cells positively selected for CCR7, excluding terminally differentiated effector memory CD45RA+ cells. Donation came from healthy HIV-negative adults that had no recent acute infections or vaccinations. In the case of this clone: What it recognizes is unknown.

Sequencing was done on a sample of naive CD8+ T cells from PBMCs. The origin of this receptor is a man younger than 35 in good health. Some clones in this sample may be carry-over from other donors' samples. The chain is built from TRBV9 and TRBJ2-7; either TRBD1 or TRBD2 may supply D (5 bases each). The CDR3 protein is CASSGGPALRSEQYF. The DNA for the CDR3 is TGTGCCAGCAGCGGGGGACCAGCCCTAAGGTCCGAGCAGTACTTC.